The rows below give T cell receptor beta chains drawn from one sample of a study of T cell changes during pregnancy in multiple sclerosis. The assay was immunoSEQ multiplex PCR, and TCRdb's table has in-frame clones only and misses some. The sample contains approximately 61,000 clones, roughly 90% of which appear only once. Sequencing was performed on peripheral blood, taken in the first trimester of pregnancy. Source of these receptors: a female donor with multiple sclerosis, enrolled in a pregnancy study. The CDR3 runs from the conserved cysteine through the conserved F or W. A D gene is named only where the DNA matches it firmly. The size field is filled for only some rows; it gives once, few, many or a size class.

j_call clone_size v_call d_call cdr3_aa cdr3_nt
TRBJ2-1 . TRBV27 TRBD1 CASSFLGQLNEQFF TGTGCCAGCAGTTTCCTGGGACAGCTTAATGAGCAGTTCTTC
TRBJ2-7 . TRBV19 TRBD1 CASSIVGQGTYEQYF TGTGCCAGTAGTATTGTTGGACAGGGGACCTACGAGCAGTACTTC
TRBJ1-1 few TRBV9 TRBD1 CASSVAGGLNTEAFF TGTGCCAGCAGCGTAGCAGGGGGCCTAAACACTGAAGCTTTCTTT
TRBJ1-1 . TRBV7-2 . CASSFLNRATEAFF TGTGCCAGCAGCTTCTTAAACAGGGCCACTGAAGCTTTCTTT
TRBJ2-7 . TRBV7-3 TRBD1 CASSPGGGQGGYEQYF TGTGCCAGCAGTCCCGGGGGGGGACAGGGGGGCTACGAGCAGTACTTC
TRBJ1-2 . TRBV15 . CATSRGTDKIYGYTF TGTGCCACCAGCAGAGGGACAGATAAGATCTATGGCTACACCTTC
TRBJ2-7 . TRBV12-2 . CASRQFLAGGTNEQYF TGTGCAAGTCGCCAGTTTCTAGCGGGAGGGACCAACGAGCAGTACTTC
TRBJ2-3 . TRBV2 . CASPDSVNTQYF TGTGCCAGCCCCGACTCAGTCAATACGCAGTATTTT
TRBJ2-7 . TRBV11-3 . CASSRGGEQYF TGTGCCAGCAGCCGAGGGGGCGAGCAGTACTTC
TRBJ2-1 . TRBV29-1 TRBD2 CSAREALYNEQFF TGCAGCGCCCGGGAGGCCCTCTACAATGAGCAGTTCTTC
TRBJ2-1 . TRBV6-1 . CASSGGRDTSYNEQFF TGTGCCAGCAGTGGGGGGAGGGACACGAGTTACAATGAGCAGTTCTTC
TRBJ2-1 . TRBV4-3 TRBD2 CASSQGTSGHNEQFF TGCGCCAGCAGCCAAGGCACTAGCGGCCACAATGAGCAGTTCTTC
TRBJ2-2 . TRBV30 . CAWSGGGLAGELFF TGTGCCTGGAGTGGCGGGGGCCTCGCCGGGGAGCTGTTTTTT
TRBJ2-3 . TRBV7-2 TRBD2 CASSLVAGGLDTQYF TGTGCCAGCAGCCTGGTAGCGGGAGGGCTAGATACGCAGTATTTT
TRBJ2-7 . TRBV7-2 . CASSLSPYEQYF TGTGCCAGCAGCTTAAGCCCCTACGAGCAGTACTTC
TRBJ2-7 once TRBV2 TRBD1 CASNADRELNEQYF TGTGCCAGCAATGCGGACAGGGAATTGAACGAGCAGTACTTC
TRBJ1-2 . TRBV7-2 TRBD1 CASSLDRGNGYTF TGTGCCAGCAGCTTAGACAGGGGGAATGGCTACACCTTC
TRBJ2-7 . TRBV4-1 . CASSQVTGTSYEQYF TGCGCCAGCAGCCAAGTCACAGGGACGTCCTACGAGCAGTACTTC
TRBJ2-7 once TRBV12-5 TRBD1 CASGLVLPGQGGYEQYF TGTGCTAGTGGTTTGGTCCTACCGGGACAGGGAGGCTACGAGCAGTACTTC
TRBJ2-7 . TRBV5-1 . CASSPSAGRHYEQYF TGCGCCAGCAGCCCTAGTGCAGGGCGCCACTACGAGCAGTACTTC
TRBJ2-7 . TRBV13 TRBD2 CASSPQRETDEQYF TGTGCCAGCAGCCCCCAGCGGGAGACGGACGAGCAGTACTTC
TRBJ2-5 . TRBV2 TRBD1 CASLGGTEEVETQYF TGTGCCAGTTTAGGTGGGACAGAGGAGGTGGAGACCCAGTACTTC
TRBJ2-7 . TRBV10-3 . CAISESSGYYF TGTGCCATCAGTGAGTCTTCAGGGTACTACTTC